This T cell receptor beta chain was identified during a study of CXCR3-negative and CXCR3-positive naive CD8 T cells. General study findings and limits: More hydrophobic TRB CDR3s occurred in CXCR3-positive than in CXCR3-negative naive cells. In cryopreserved cells, CXCR3 expression partially decreased, and fresh PBMCs were used in most assays. Sequencing showed both naive subsets with comparably high diversity, and memory CD8+ cells much lower. TRBV-TRBJ usage matched between naive CXCR3-negative and CXCR3-positive cells but not between memory cells.

In regard to this clonotype: Antigen: not known.

UMI-labeled 5' RACE yielded the TRB cDNA libraries. TCRdb reprocessed the 5' RACE reads; each CDR3 protein has one entry and no DNA is given. The sample table sets out over 95,000 distinct CDR3 sequences. This sequence was found in a human donor in good health. Some clones in this sample may be carry-over from other donors' samples. The sequencing sample was made of naive CXCR3+ CD8+ T cells from blood. Noted subset: CD45RO-CCR7+CD27+CD95- naive CD8+ T cells expressing CXCR3 (TNR3+).

This CDR3 reads CASSPTGYAGYTF. The rearrangement links TRBV7-6 to TRBJ1-2; TCRdb reports TRBD1, a call that lacks DNA to check it against. This CDR3 region has 13 residues. CDR1 is SGHVS, CDR2 FNYEAQ, per germline. The full variable domain, in which reference TRBV7-6 and TRBJ1-2 provide the parts outside the CDR3, is GAGVSQSPRYKVTKRGQDVALRCDPISGHVSLYWYRQALGQGPEFLTYFNYEAQQDKSGLPNDRFSAERPEGSISTLTIQRTEQRDSAMYRCASSPTGYAGYTFGSGTRLTVV.